This TCR beta chain was identified during a study of monozygotic twins with cystic fibrosis. For the study at large: Libraries were built from three micrograms of fragmented DNA using about 16 PCR cycles. Study-wide results and caveats: Clonality was generally low (median around 0.009), higher in the most severe patients. Monozygotic CF twins shared more identical nucleotide clonotypes than unrelated patients.

Libraries were prepared by immunoSEQ multiplex PCR; TCRdb keeps only in-frame clonotypes and omits some of them. This table has fewer than 20,000 clones, roughly nine tenths appearing once. The CDR3 loop spans 16 amino acids. With 0 bases clipped from V and 7 bases from J, the junction kept 7 bases outside the gene matches. The V gene's germline CDR1 is MRHNA and CDR2 SNTAGT. For this clone: Its antigen remains unidentified.

The TCR sequence derives from a girl aged 2-10 years with cystic fibrosis. The sequenced material came from blood. The rearrangement joins TRBV6-4 to TRBJ2-1; 9 bases line up with TRBD1. Here the CDR3 DNA reads TGTGCCAGCAGTGACTCAGCCGGGACAGGGAGAAATGAGCAGTTCTTC. Translated: CASSDSAGTGRNEQFF.